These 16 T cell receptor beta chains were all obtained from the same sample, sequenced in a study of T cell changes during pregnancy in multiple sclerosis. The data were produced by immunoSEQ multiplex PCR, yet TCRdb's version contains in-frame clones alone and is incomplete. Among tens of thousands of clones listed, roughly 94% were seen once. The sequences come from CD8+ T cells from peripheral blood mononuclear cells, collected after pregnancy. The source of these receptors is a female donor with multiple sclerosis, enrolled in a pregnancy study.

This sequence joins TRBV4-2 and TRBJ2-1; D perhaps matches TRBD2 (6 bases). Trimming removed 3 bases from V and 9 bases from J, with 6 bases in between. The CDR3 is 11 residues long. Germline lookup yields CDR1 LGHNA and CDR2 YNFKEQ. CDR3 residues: CASSQRGEQFF. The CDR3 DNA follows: TGTGCCAGCAGCCAGCGGGGTGAGCAGTTCTTC.

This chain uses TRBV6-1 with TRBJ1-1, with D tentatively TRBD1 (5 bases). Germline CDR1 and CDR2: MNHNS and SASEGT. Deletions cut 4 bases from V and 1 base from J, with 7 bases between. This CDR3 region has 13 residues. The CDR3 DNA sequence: TGTGCCAGCAGTGCCAGGGAGAACACTGAAGCTTTCTTT. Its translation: CASSARENTEAFF.

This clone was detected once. The CDR3 nucleotides are TGTGCCAGCAGCCCCCGAGTTGGTAGCGGGACTGCCGAGCAGTACTTC. Its translation: CASSPRVGSGTAEQYF. V is TRBV11-2 and J is TRBJ2-7; 8 nucleotides align to TRBD2. Trimming took 5 bases from V and 6 from J; bases not matched to a gene: 15. CDR1 is SGHAT, CDR2 FQNNGV, per germline. The CDR3 runs to 16 residues.

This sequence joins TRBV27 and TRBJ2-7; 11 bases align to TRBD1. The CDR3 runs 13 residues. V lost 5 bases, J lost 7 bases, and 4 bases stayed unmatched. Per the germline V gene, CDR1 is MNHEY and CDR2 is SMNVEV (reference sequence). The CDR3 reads CASSPDRGREQYF. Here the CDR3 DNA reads TGTGCCAGCAGTCCGGACAGGGGGCGTGAGCAGTACTTC.

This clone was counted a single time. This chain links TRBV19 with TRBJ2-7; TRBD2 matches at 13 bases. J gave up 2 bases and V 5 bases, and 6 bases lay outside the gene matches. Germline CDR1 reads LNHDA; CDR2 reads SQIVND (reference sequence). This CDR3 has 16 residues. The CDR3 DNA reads TGTGCCAGTAGTCCCCCGGGGACTAGCGGGGCCTACGAGCAGTACTTC. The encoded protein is CASSPPGTSGAYEQYF.

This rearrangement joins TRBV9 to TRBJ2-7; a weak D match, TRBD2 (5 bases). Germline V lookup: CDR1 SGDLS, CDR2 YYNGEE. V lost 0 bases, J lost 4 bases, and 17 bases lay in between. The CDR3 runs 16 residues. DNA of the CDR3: TGTGCCAGCAGCGTAGCTGACACTAGTTTCGGGTACGAGCAGTACTTC. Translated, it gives CASSVADTSFGYEQYF.

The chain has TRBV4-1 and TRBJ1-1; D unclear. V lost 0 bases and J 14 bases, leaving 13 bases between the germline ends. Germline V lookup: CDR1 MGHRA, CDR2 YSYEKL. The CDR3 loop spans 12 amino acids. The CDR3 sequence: CASSQESTQRFF. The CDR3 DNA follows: TGCGCCAGCAGCCAAGAGTCAACGCAGCGGTTCTTT.

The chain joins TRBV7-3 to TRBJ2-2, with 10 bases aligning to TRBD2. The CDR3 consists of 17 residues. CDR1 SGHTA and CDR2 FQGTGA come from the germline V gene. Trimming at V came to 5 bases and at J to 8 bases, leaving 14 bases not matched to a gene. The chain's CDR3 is CASSPGLAEKRGGELFF. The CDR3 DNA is TGTGCCAGCAGCCCCGGACTAGCGGAGAAAAGGGGTGGGGAGCTGTTTTTT.

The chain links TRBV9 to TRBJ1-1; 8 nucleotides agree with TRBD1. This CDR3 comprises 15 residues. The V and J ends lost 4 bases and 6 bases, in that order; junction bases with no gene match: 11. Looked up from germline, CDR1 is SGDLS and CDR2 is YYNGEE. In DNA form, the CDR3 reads TGTGCCAGCAGCATACGGACAGGGAGAGGGTCTGAAGCTTTCTTT. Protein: CASSIRTGRGSEAFF.

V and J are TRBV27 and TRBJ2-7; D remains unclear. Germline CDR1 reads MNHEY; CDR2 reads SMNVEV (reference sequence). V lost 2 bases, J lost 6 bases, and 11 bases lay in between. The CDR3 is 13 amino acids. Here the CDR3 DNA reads TGTGCCAGCAGTTTACCCTCCGGCGGCGAGCAGTACTTC. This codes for CASSLPSGGEQYF.

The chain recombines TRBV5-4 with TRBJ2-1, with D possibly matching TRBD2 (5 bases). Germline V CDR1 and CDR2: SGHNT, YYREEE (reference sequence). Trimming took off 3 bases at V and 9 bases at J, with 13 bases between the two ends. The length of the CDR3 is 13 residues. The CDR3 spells CASSSADLSEQFF. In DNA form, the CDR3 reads TGTGCCAGCAGCTCCGCGGACTTGTCTGAGCAGTTCTTC.

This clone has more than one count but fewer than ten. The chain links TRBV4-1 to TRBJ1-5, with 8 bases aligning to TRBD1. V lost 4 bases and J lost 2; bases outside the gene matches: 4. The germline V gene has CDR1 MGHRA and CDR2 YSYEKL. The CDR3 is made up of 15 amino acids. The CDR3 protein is CASSPDRARNQPQHF. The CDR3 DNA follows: TGCGCCAGCAGCCCGGACAGGGCCCGCAATCAGCCCCAGCATTTT.

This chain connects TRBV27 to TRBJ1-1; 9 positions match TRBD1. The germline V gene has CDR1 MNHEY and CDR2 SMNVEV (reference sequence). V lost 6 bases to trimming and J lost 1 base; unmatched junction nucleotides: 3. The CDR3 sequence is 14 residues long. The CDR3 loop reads CASSSTGGNTEAFF. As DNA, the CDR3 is TGTGCCAGCAGCTCGACAGGGGGGAACACTGAAGCTTTCTTT.

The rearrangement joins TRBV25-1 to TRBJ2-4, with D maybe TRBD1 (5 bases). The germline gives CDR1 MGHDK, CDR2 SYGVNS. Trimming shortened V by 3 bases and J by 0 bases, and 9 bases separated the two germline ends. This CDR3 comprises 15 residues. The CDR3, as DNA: TGTGCCAGCAGTGAGGGGCCACTAGCCAAAAACATTCAGTACTTC. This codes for CASSEGPLAKNIQYF.

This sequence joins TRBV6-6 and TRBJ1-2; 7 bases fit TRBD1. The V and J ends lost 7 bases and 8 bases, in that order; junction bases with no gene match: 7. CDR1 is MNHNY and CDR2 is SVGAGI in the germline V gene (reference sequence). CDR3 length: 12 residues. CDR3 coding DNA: TGTGCCAGCACCCCAATGACAGGGGGCTACACCTTC. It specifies CASTPMTGGYTF.

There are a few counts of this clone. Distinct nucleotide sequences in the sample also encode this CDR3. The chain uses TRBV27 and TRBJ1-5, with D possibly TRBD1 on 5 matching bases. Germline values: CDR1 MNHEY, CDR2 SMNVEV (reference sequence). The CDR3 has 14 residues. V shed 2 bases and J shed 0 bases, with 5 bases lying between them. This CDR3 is CASSLQGSNQPQHF. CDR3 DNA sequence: TGTGCCAGCAGTTTACAGGGTAGCAATCAGCCCCAGCATTTT.